This TCR beta chain was found in a study of CD8 T cells in Susac syndrome. Across the whole study: There were about six sequenced Susac syndrome patients with active disease and 8 or 9 in remission. Findings and caveats of the study: The Susac syndrome CD4+ T cell repertoires displayed no clonal expansion.

The authors reverse transcribed roughly 0.5 to 1 ug RNA with random hexamers. It was immunoSEQ multiplex PCR that amplified TCR beta CDR3 across 54 Vbeta and 13 Jbeta. A single record per CDR3 protein comes from TCRdb applying MiXCR to the immunoSEQ multiplex PCR reads. The data show tens of thousands of distinct CDR3 sequences, 93% seen once. This CDR3 spans 15 amino acids. Germline CDR1 reads LNHDA; CDR2 reads SQIVND (reference sequence). V lost 10 bases, J lost 0 bases, and 8 bases stayed unmatched. Details on this clonotype: The antigen remains undetermined.

The sequenced material came from CD4+ T cells from PBMCs. The sequence came from a human donor with Susac syndrome. The rearrangement joins TRBV19 to TRBJ2-3, with 9 nucleotides matching TRBD1. Here the CDR3 DNA reads TGTGCCACAACGGACAGGGGAAGGAGCACAGATACGCAGTATTTT. Translated, it gives CATTDRGRSTDTQYF.